A selection of T cell receptor beta chains follows, all from one sample in a study of identical twins. From the 5' RACE reads, TCRdb called clonotypes with MiXCR, one entry per CDR3 protein. This sample carries about 690,000 distinct CDR3 sequences, around 21% of them seen once, and the ten largest clones take approximately 4.5%. These data also featured in a second study, about T cells expressing NK-cell markers.

Sequenced: PBMCs. These receptors were collected from a woman between 18 and 29 years old in good health. CDR3s include the opening cysteine and the closing phenylalanine or tryptophan. A D gene is named only where the DNA matches it firmly. Size tells how often a clone was seen (once, few, many) or the class of an expanded clone, and some rows leave it out.

.,TRBD2,TRBJ2-7,TRBV10-3,CAISESSGRNREQYF,TGTGCCATCAGTGAGTCTAGCGGGAGGAATAGAGAGCAGTACTTC
.,TRBD1,TRBJ2-5,TRBV27,CASSPAGTGESVTQYF,TGTGCCAGCAGTCCCGCAGGGACAGGGGAATCAGTGACCCAGTACTTC
many,.,TRBJ1-2,TRBV20-1,CSAPEFGGYTF,TGCAGTGCTCCGGAGTTTGGTGGCTACACCTTC
.,.,TRBJ2-1,TRBV13,CASSLETTHNEQFF,TGTGCCAGCAGCTTAGAGACAACTCACAATGAGCAGTTCTTC
few,.,TRBJ1-1,TRBV5-6,CASSLTSQGVAFF,TGTGCCAGCAGCTTGACTTCACAGGGAGTAGCTTTCTTT
.,.,TRBJ2-1,TRBV10-1,CASSEPTTSSNEQFF,TGCGCCAGCAGTGAGCCTACTACTAGCAGCAATGAGCAGTTCTTC
.,TRBD1,TRBJ2-2,TRBV5-1,CASSGGTGTNTGELFF,TGCGCCAGCAGCGGGGGGACAGGGACGAACACCGGGGAGCTGTTTTTT
.,.,TRBJ1-6,TRBV29-1,CSVRAGSYNSPLHF,TGCAGCGTGCGGGCAGGGTCCTATAATTCACCCCTCCACTTT
.,TRBD1,TRBJ1-2,TRBV20-1,CSSGTVNFRGGYTF,TGCAGTTCCGGGACAGTTAACTTTAGAGGTGGCTACACCTTC
.,TRBD1,TRBJ2-2,TRBV5-1,CASSLQGAYTGELFF,TGCGCCAGCAGCTTACAGGGGGCCTACACCGGGGAGCTGTTTTTT
few,.,TRBJ2-5,TRBV12-3/TRBV12-4,CASSFVQGLSQETQYF,TGTGCCAGCAGTTTTGTCCAGGGTCTATCTCAAGAGACCCAGTACTTC
.,.,TRBJ2-5,TRBV7-2,CASSLSGGWLGETQYF,TGTGCCAGCAGCTTATCAGGGGGGTGGTTAGGAGAGACCCAGTACTTC
.,.,TRBJ2-1,TRBV5-1,CASMFGGSTEEVRFF,TGCGCCAGCATGTTCGGGGGATCCACGGAAGAAGTACGGTTCTTC
.,.,TRBJ2-7,TRBV3-1,CASSQDRGTRKYF,TGTGCCAGCAGCCAAGACCGGGGTACTAGGAAGTACTTC
.,.,TRBJ1-3,TRBV30,CAWSTGNSGNTIYF,TGTGCCTGGAGTACAGGGAACTCTGGAAACACCATATATTTT
.,.,TRBJ2-5,TRBV20-1,CSARDEVRGPYYLTQYF,TGCAGTGCTAGAGATGAGGTTCGGGGGCCCTACTACTTGACCCAGTACTTC
.,.,TRBJ2-2,TRBV7-2,CASRLHPGELFF,TGTGCCAGCAGACTGCATCCCGGGGAGCTGTTTTTT
.,TRBD2,TRBJ2-1,TRBV5-6,CASSYHSGEQFF,TGTGCCAGCAGCTATCATAGCGGGGAGCAGTTCTTC
many,TRBD2,TRBJ2-5,TRBV20-1,CSATLAGAGLIQETQYF,TGCAGTGCTACCCTAGCGGGGGCGGGCCTCATACAAGAGACCCAGTACTTC
.,TRBD2,TRBJ2-1,TRBV20-1,CSASGRALVEQFF,TGCAGTGCTAGCGGGAGGGCCTTAGTTGAGCAGTTCTTC
many,TRBD1,TRBJ2-6,TRBV29-1,CSVDEGARSGANVLTF,TGCAGCGTTGACGAGGGGGCGCGGTCTGGGGCCAACGTCCTGACTTTC
.,TRBD2,TRBJ2-1,TRBV20-1,CSAQIGGGIYNEQFF,TGCAGTGCCCAAATCGGCGGGGGGATTTACAATGAGCAGTTCTTC
.,TRBD2,TRBJ2-1,TRBV5-6,CASSTPTSFDNEQFF,TGTGCCAGCTCTACCCCGACTAGCTTCGACAATGAGCAGTTCTTC
.,.,TRBJ1-2,TRBV6-1,CGLGTAYGYTF,TGTGGGCTGGGGACGGCTTATGGCTACACCTTC
.,.,TRBJ2-5,TRBV7-2,CASSFNRPKGETQYF,TGTGCCAGCAGCTTTAATCGCCCGAAGGGCGAGACCCAGTACTTC
many,.,TRBJ2-1,TRBV4-3,CASSQAVADYNEQFF,TGCGCCAGCAGCCAAGCGGTAGCGGACTACAATGAGCAGTTCTTC
.,.,TRBJ2-1,TRBV20-1,CSAEWIKGRVNNEQFF,TGCAGTGCTGAATGGATTAAGGGCAGAGTAAACAATGAGCAGTTCTTC
few,.,TRBJ2-3,TRBV29-1,CSVVRASSTDTQYF,TGCAGCGTTGTCAGGGCTTCTAGCACAGATACGCAGTATTTT
.,TRBD1,TRBJ1-4,TRBV29-1,CSVETGGINEKLFF,TGCAGCGTTGAAACAGGGGGGATTAATGAAAAACTGTTTTTT
few,.,TRBJ1-1,TRBV20-1,CSARDHKGLGTEAFF,TGCAGTGCTAGAGACCATAAGGGGTTGGGCACTGAAGCTTTCTTT
.,.,TRBJ2-5,TRBV21-1,CASSKKEGDRHLKETQYF,TGTGCCAGCAGCAAGAAAGAAGGGGATCGCCACCTTAAAGAGACCCAGTACTTC
.,.,TRBJ1-5,TRBV6-2/TRBV6-3,CASRRDLNQPQHF,TGTGCCAGCAGAAGGGACCTCAATCAGCCCCAGCATTTT
.,TRBD1,TRBJ1-2,TRBV3-1,CASSQRQGSYGYTF,TGTGCCAGCAGCCAGCGACAGGGCTCCTATGGCTACACCTTC
.,.,TRBJ2-1,TRBV7-8,CASSFGSLNEQFF,TGTGCCAGCAGCTTCGGGTCTTTGAATGAGCAGTTCTTC
few,TRBD2,TRBJ2-2,TRBV5-1,CASSLSTSGVGELFF,TGCGCCAGCAGCCTCTCGACTAGCGGGGTCGGGGAGCTGTTTTTT
once,TRBD2,TRBJ2-2,TRBV7-7,CASSPRASGRATGELFF,TGTGCCAGCAGCCCACGGGCTAGCGGGAGGGCTACCGGGGAGCTGTTTTTT
.,.,TRBJ2-1,TRBV5-1,CASSSWDAEQFF,TGCGCCAGCAGCTCCTGGGACGCTGAGCAGTTCTTC
few,.,TRBJ2-1,TRBV7-9,CASSSDHEQFF,TGTGCCAGCAGCTCTGACCATGAGCAGTTCTTC
few,.,TRBJ2-1,TRBV2,CASGKGGSYNEQFF,TGTGCCAGCGGCAAGGGGGGCTCCTACAATGAGCAGTTCTTC
.,TRBD2,TRBJ2-4,TRBV20-1,CSAYLSGGGKHIQYF,TGCAGTGCTTACTTAAGCGGGGGGGGAAAACACATTCAGTACTTC
.,.,TRBJ2-7,TRBV6-1,CASSGAGPDFYEQYF,TGTGCCAGCAGTGGGGCGGGACCGGACTTTTACGAGCAGTACTTC
.,.,TRBJ1-2,TRBV5-4,CASRRLEGIVANYGYTF,TGTGCCAGCAGACGCTTGGAGGGTATTGTCGCTAACTATGGCTACACCTTC
once,.,TRBJ2-2,TRBV5-1,CASSLFGPGTGELFF,TGCGCCAGCAGCTTGTTTGGGCCAGGGACCGGGGAGCTGTTTTTT
many,.,TRBJ2-1,TRBV29-1,CSVYRGLVNEQFF,TGCAGCGTTTACCGGGGGCTGGTGAATGAGCAGTTCTTC
many,.,TRBJ2-1,TRBV24-1,CATSDQGQQFF,TGTGCCACCAGTGACCAAGGACAGCAGTTCTTC
few,.,TRBJ2-2,TRBV12-3/TRBV12-4,CASVRTGELFF,TGTGCCAGCGTCCGAACCGGGGAGCTGTTTTTT
.,.,TRBJ2-1,TRBV18,CASSRIAEDSYNEQFF,TGTGCCAGCTCACGGATAGCGGAGGACTCCTACAATGAGCAGTTCTTC